This T cell receptor beta chain appears in the sequencing data of a study of control samples from healthy donors and cancer patients. TCRdb keeps only in-frame clones here, not all; method: immunoSEQ multiplex PCR. The profile shows tens of thousands of clones, 87% of them singletons. This CDR3 contains 15 residues. The V gene's germline CDR1 is LNHDA and CDR2 SQIVND (reference sequence). With V trimmed by 7 bases and J by 1 base, 5 bases remained unmatched. The J gene is TRBJ1-1, the V gene TRBV19; 11 bases match TRBD1. The specimen was PBMCs. This TCR was recovered from a woman aged 60-70 years with lung cancer. The CDR3 reads CASTGTGGRNTEAFF. CDR3 DNA: TGTGCCAGTACGGGGACAGGGGGAAGGAACACTGAAGCTTTCTTT.